Presented here are 21 T cell receptor beta chains from one specimen sequenced in a study of cytomegalovirus exposure and HLA in healthy donors. The PCR employed 60 Vbeta primers together with 13 Jbeta primers. The table came from immunoSEQ multiplex PCR; TCRdb's copy has only in-frame clones and leaves some out. This table holds some 160,000 clones, approximately 82% found once. Input material: PBMCs. These receptor sequences come from a male donor in good health and CMV-seropositive.

This chain joins TRBV18 and TRBJ2-7, with D perhaps matching TRBD1 (5 bases). Germline loops: CDR1 KGHSH, CDR2 LQKENI. The V and J ends lost 2 bases and 2 bases respectively, with 13 bases between them. This CDR3 is 15 amino acids long. CDR3 in amino acids: CASSPGSGRTYEQYF. Here the CDR3 DNA reads TGTGCCAGCTCACCAGGGTCAGGGCGGACCTACGAGCAGTACTTC.

The table lists this clone with a count of one. The chain couples TRBV6-1 to TRBJ2-3, with TRBD1 identical over 7 bases. This CDR3 contains 14 residues. Germline values: CDR1 MNHNS, CDR2 SASEGT. Trimming at V came to 6 bases and at J to 5 bases, leaving 8 bases not matched to a gene. DNA of the CDR3: TGTGCCAGCAGCCCCGTGGCAGGGGGAGATACGCAGTATTTT. This gives the protein CASSPVAGGDTQYF.

The genes are TRBV2 and TRBJ1-1, with 7 bases aligning to TRBD1. The CDR3 covers 14 residues. Germline V gives CDR1 SNHLY, CDR2 FYNNEI. After removal of 5 bases from V and 4 bases from J, the junction contained 7 bases not matched to a gene. CDR3 nucleotides: TGTGCCAGCAGTTCTCTTCCAGGGGGCACTGAAGCTTTCTTT. Its translation: CASSSLPGGTEAFF.

The chain uses TRBV25-1 and TRBJ1-6; D remains ambiguous. Trimming left V 5 bases short and J 0 bases short, with 17 bases between. Per germline, CDR1 MGHDK and CDR2 SYGVNS. The CDR3 runs 18 residues. Here the CDR3 reads CASSSGGLGSSYNSPLHF. CDR3 nucleotide sequence: TGTGCCAGCAGTAGTGGCGGGCTCGGGAGCTCCTATAATTCACCCCTCCACTTT.

The chain uses TRBV10-1 and TRBJ1-1, with D perhaps TRBD1 (5 bases). The CDR3 is 13 residues long. In germline, CDR1 is WNHNN, CDR2 SYGVQD (reference sequence). Trimming shortened V by 5 bases and J by 8 bases, and 15 bases separated the two germline ends. CDR3 sequence reads: CASSPFLGQEAFF. The CDR3 DNA sequence: TGCGCCAGCAGTCCCTTCCTCGGACAAGAAGCTTTCTTT.

This chain connects TRBV27 to TRBJ2-1; 14 bases map to TRBD2. The CDR3 is made up of 18 amino acids. Germline V lookup: CDR1 MNHEY, CDR2 SMNVEV (reference sequence). The trim removed 10 bases at V and 7 bases at J, leaving 18 bases unmatched. The CDR3 loop is CATSGGSRGLAGANEQFF. CDR3 nucleotides: TGTGCCACCTCAGGGGGTAGCCGGGGACTAGCGGGAGCGAATGAGCAGTTCTTC.

The chain uses TRBV7-9 and TRBJ2-1; TRBD2 might be the D (5 bases). The CDR3 has 15 residues. Germline CDR1 and CDR2: SEHNR and FQNEAQ (reference sequence). Between the trimmed V and J ends, which lost 4 bases and 8 bases, there was a span of 18 bases. The CDR3 is CASSWARKGADEQFF. The CDR3 DNA is TGTGCCAGCAGCTGGGCAAGGAAGGGAGCGGATGAGCAGTTCTTC. Complete variable domain (other parts from reference TRBV7-9 and TRBJ2-1): DTGVSQNPRHKITKRGQNVTFRCDPISEHNRLYWYRQTLGQGPEFLTYFQNEAQLEKSRLLSDRFSAERPKGSFSTLEIQRTEQGDSAMYLCASSWARKGADEQFFGPGTRLTVL.

This clone showed up just once. The chain joins TRBV7-2 to TRBJ1-4; TRBD1 aligns across 8 bases. The CDR3 is 15 residues long. Losses at the gene ends were 2 bases for V and 7 bases for J; bases not matched to a gene: 6. The germline V gene has CDR1 SGHTA and CDR2 FQGNSA. This chain's CDR3 is CASSLQGTGGEKLFF. The CDR3 DNA reads as TGTGCCAGCAGCTTACAAGGGACAGGCGGTGAAAAACTGTTTTTT. The whole variable domain, remainder taken from reference TRBV7-2 and TRBJ1-4, is GAGVSQSPSNKVTEKGKDVELRCDPISGHTALYWYRQSLGQGLEFLIYFQGNSAPDKSGLPSDRFSAERTGGSVSTLTIQRTQQEDSAVYLCASSLQGTGGEKLFFGSGTQLSVL.

The chain joins TRBV9 to TRBJ1-2; 7 bases map to TRBD1. V shed 2 bases and J 3 bases; nucleotides not matched to a gene: 7. The CDR3 totals 15 residues. In germline, CDR1 is SGDLS, CDR2 YYNGEE. CDR3: CASSVTRDSYYGYTF. The CDR3 DNA is TGTGCCAGCAGCGTCACCCGGGACAGCTACTATGGCTACACCTTC.

A single count supports this clone. This chain connects TRBV9 to TRBJ2-1; D uncertain. The CDR3 extends over 14 amino acids. V was clipped by 3 bases and J by 6 bases, with 13 bases between them. Germline CDR1 reads SGDLS; CDR2 reads YYNGEE. In DNA form, the CDR3 reads TGTGCCAGCAGCGGGAGCGCGTACGGCAATGAGCAGTTCTTC. The encoded protein is CASSGSAYGNEQFF.

Note on this clone: Sequence at one end of the junction differs from germline and may be a read error. The same CDR3 also results from other DNA sequences found in this sample. The rearrangement links TRBV6-6 to TRBJ1-4, with D tentatively TRBD1 (6 bases). This CDR3 has 14 amino acids. Germline values: CDR1 MNHNY, CDR2 SVGAGI (reference sequence). CDR3 amino acids: CASSWGQANEKLFF. DNA for the CDR3: TGCGCCAGCAGTTGGGGACAAGCAAATGAAAAACTGTTTTTT.

The chain recombines TRBV5-1 with TRBJ1-6, with a weak D call TRBD1 (5 bases). V dropped 6 bases and J dropped 7 bases, with 17 bases sitting between them. In germline, CDR1 is SGHRS, CDR2 YFSETQ. The CDR3 length is 15 residues. The CDR3 region has the DNA TGCGCCAGCACCGCCGGGGGAGTTTCAAATTCACCCCTCCACTTT. Its translation is CASTAGGVSNSPLHF.

Here the CDR3 reads CASSSRGNTEAFF. CDR3 bases: TGTGCCAGTAGTAGTCGGGGGAACACTGAAGCTTTCTTT. The V gene is TRBV19, the J gene TRBJ1-1; D remains unclear. CDR1 LNHDA and CDR2 SQIVND come from the germline V gene (reference sequence). The CDR3 is made up of 13 amino acids. The V end lost 4 bases, the J end lost 1 base, and 7 bases lay between the germline ends.

The V and J genes are TRBV15 and TRBJ2-7; 8 nucleotides agree with TRBD1. The CDR3 length is 13 residues. Germline V lookup: CDR1 LNHNV, CDR2 YYDKDF (reference sequence). J was trimmed by 5 bases and V by 3 bases; bases with no gene match: 3. CDR3 region: CATSSDRGHEQYF. The CDR3 nucleotides read TGTGCCACCAGCAGCGACAGGGGTCACGAGCAGTACTTC.

This clone turned up a few times. CDR3 bases: TGTGCCAGCCGGGTCCTGAATTCACCCCTCCACTTT. As protein: CASRVLNSPLHF. V usage is TRBV25-1 and J usage is TRBJ1-6; D unresolved. CDR1 MGHDK and CDR2 SYGVNS come from the germline V gene. V lost 8 bases, J lost 7 bases, and 9 bases lay in between. The CDR3 is made up of 12 amino acids.

This sequence joins TRBV6-5 and TRBJ1-1, with no clear D. This CDR3 is built from 13 residues. Per the germline V gene, CDR1 is MNHEY and CDR2 is SVGAGI. Deletions cut 2 bases from V and 5 bases from J, with 9 bases between. The CDR3 spells CASSYEGWTEAFF. The DNA of the CDR3 is TGTGCCAGCAGTTACGAGGGATGGACTGAAGCTTTCTTT.

This clone has more than one count but fewer than ten. Other nucleotide sequences from this sample produce the same CDR3. The chain has TRBV14 and TRBJ1-1; D might be TRBD1 (5 bases). Between the trimmed V and J ends, which lost 2 bases and 1 base, there was a span of 5 bases. The CDR3 is made up of 13 amino acids. CDR1 SGHDN and CDR2 FVKESK come from the germline V gene. CDR3 sequence: CASSQQGNTEAFF. CDR3 coding DNA: TGTGCCAGCAGCCAACAGGGGAACACTGAAGCTTTCTTT. Complete variable domain (other parts from reference TRBV14 and TRBJ1-1): EAGVTQFPSHSVIEKGQTVTLRCDPISGHDNLYWYRRVMGKEIKFLLHFVKESKQDESGMPNNRFLAERTGGTYSTLKVQPAELEDSGVYFCASSQQGNTEAFFGQGTRLTVV.

The chain has TRBV5-4 and TRBJ1-6, with TRBD1 matching 9 bases. V lost 1 base, J lost 7 bases, and 3 bases stayed unmatched. This CDR3 contains 15 residues. Germline loops: CDR1 SGHNT, CDR2 YYREEE (reference sequence). The CDR3 nucleotides read TGTGCCAGCAGCTTGTTTGGACAGGGGAATTCACCCCTCCACTTT. It codes for CASSLFGQGNSPLHF.

J is TRBJ1-1 and V is TRBV14; maybe TRBD1 (6 bases). The CDR3 is 14 amino acids. Germline V gene sequence: CDR1 SGHDN, CDR2 FVKESK. Between the trimmed V and J ends, which lost 3 bases and 12 bases, there was a span of 20 bases. The CDR3 bases are TGTGCCAGCAGCCAGAAGGGGGACCTTCGGGATCCTTTCTTT. It codes for CASSQKGDLRDPFF.

This chain uses TRBV7-8 with TRBJ1-4, with 9 bases that match TRBD1. The germline V gene encodes CDR1 SGHVS and CDR2 FQNEAQ. This CDR3 is 16 amino acids long. V lost 4 bases to trimming and J lost 8 bases; unmatched junction nucleotides: 11. The CDR3 DNA sequence: TGTGCCAGCAGCTCACGGGGGGACAGGGTAGGCGAAAAACTGTTTTTT. Translated: CASSSRGDRVGEKLFF.

The chain recombines TRBV18 with TRBJ1-1, with D possibly matching TRBD1 (6 bases). This CDR3 has 16 amino acids. Trimming removed 7 bases at V and 1 base at J, with 19 bases between. Germline assignment: CDR1 KGHSH and CDR2 LQKENI. CDR3 protein: CASLTSVGGANTEAFF. The CDR3 coding sequence is TGTGCCAGCTTGACCTCAGTGGGGGGGGCGAACACTGAAGCTTTCTTT.